A selection of T cell receptor beta chains follows, all from one sample in a study of shared clonotypes between healthy human individuals. Here immunoSEQ multiplex PCR was the method, and the copy in TCRdb shows in-frame clones only, minus some. The sample records 2,100,000 or so clones, approximately 96% being singletons. Sequenced sample: naive CD4+ T cells sorted from blood. Receptors were obtained from a man in his late teens or twenties in good health. CDR3s include the opening cysteine and the closing phenylalanine or tryptophan. A D gene is named only where the DNA matches it firmly. Some rows have no size entry. The others give once, few or many, or a class for an expanded clone.

- | - | TRBJ2-3 | TRBV6-1 | CASSELGVSTDTQYF | TGTGCCAGCAGTGAATTGGGGGTTTCGACAGATACGCAGTATTTT
- | - | TRBJ2-5 | TRBV7-3 | CASSWGQEETQYF | TGTGCCAGCAGCTGGGGGCAGGAGGAGACCCAGTACTTC
- | - | TRBJ2-1 | TRBV18 | CASSPGMSSPTYNEQFF | TGTGCCAGCTCACCAGGGATGTCTAGCCCCACCTACAATGAGCAGTTCTTC
TRBD1 | - | TRBJ1-5 | TRBV19 | CASSVARDRGNQPQHF | TGTGCCAGTAGTGTAGCACGGGACAGAGGCAATCAGCCCCAGCATTTT
TRBD1 | - | TRBJ2-7 | TRBV10-1 | CASSVDRAGEQYF | TGCGCCAGCAGTGTGGACAGGGCTGGCGAGCAGTACTTC
- | few | TRBJ1-2 | TRBV7-2 | CASSLQAGVDYGYTF | TGTGCCAGCAGCTTACAAGCAGGCGTGGACTATGGCTACACCTTC
TRBD1 | - | TRBJ2-7 | TRBV6-6 | CASRPSRTGMVNEQYF | TGTGCCAGCAGACCTAGCCGGACAGGGATGGTCAACGAGCAGTACTTC
- | - | TRBJ2-7 | TRBV7-9 | CASSLGGSEQYF | TGTGCCAGCAGCTTAGGCGGATCCGAGCAGTACTTC
- | - | TRBJ2-7 | TRBV28 | CASSQGSYEQYF | TGTGCCAGCAGTCAGGGATCCTACGAGCAGTACTTC
TRBD1 | - | TRBJ1-1 | TRBV2 | CASSEQGVDTEAFF | TGTGCCAGCAGCGAACAGGGGGTCGACACTGAAGCTTTCTTT
TRBD2 | - | TRBJ2-7 | TRBV7-2 | CASSFRTSGSHESYEQYF | TGTGCCAGCAGCTTCCGGACTAGCGGGAGTCATGAGTCCTACGAGCAGTACTTC
- | - | TRBJ1-1 | TRBV5-1 | CASSLGSGFVTEAFF | TGCGCCAGCAGCTTGGGATCCGGTTTTGTCACTGAAGCTTTCTTT
- | - | TRBJ1-6 | TRBV4-3 | CASSQEQGGNSPLHF | TGCGCCAGCAGCCAAGAGCAGGGTGGCAATTCACCCCTCCACTTT
- | once | TRBJ1-1 | TRBV5-1 | CASSTIGRGTEAFF | TGCGCCAGCAGCACCATAGGGAGGGGAACTGAAGCTTTCTTT
- | - | TRBJ2-7 | TRBV14 | CASSQAGQSYEQYF | TGTGCCAGCAGCCAAGCGGGACAAAGCTACGAGCAGTACTTC
TRBD1 | - | TRBJ1-2 | TRBV5-1 | CASSGGTATYGYTF | TGCGCCAGCAGCGGAGGGACAGCAACCTATGGCTACACCTTC
- | - | TRBJ2-7 | TRBV11-2 | CASSPTVSYEQYF | TGTGCCAGCAGCCCCACAGTGTCCTACGAGCAGTACTTC
- | - | TRBJ2-2 | TRBV6-5 | CASSRREPGELFF | TGTGCCAGCAGTCGCAGGGAGCCCGGGGAGCTGTTTTTT
TRBD1 | - | TRBJ2-7 | TRBV6-9 | CASSSKVEWDRDF | TGTGCCAGCAGTTCAAAGGTAGAGTGGGACAGGGACTTC
TRBD1 | - | TRBJ1-1 | TRBV7-3 | CASSPSGTGRRNTEAFF | TGTGCCAGCAGCCCCTCCGGGACAGGGCGTAGGAACACTGAAGCTTTCTTT
TRBD2 | - | TRBJ2-1 | TRBV14 | CASSKSGAQFDEQFF | TGTGCCAGCAGCAAAAGCGGGGCTCAATTCGATGAGCAGTTCTTC
- | - | TRBJ1-1 | TRBV6-5 | CASSQGTEAFF | TGTGCCAGCAGCCAGGGGACTGAAGCTTTCTTT
TRBD1 | once | TRBJ2-7 | TRBV11-3 | CASIETGQGSTYEQYF | TGTGCCAGCATAGAGACCGGACAGGGGTCCACCTACGAGCAGTACTTC
- | - | TRBJ2-5 | TRBV6-1 | CASSDSALQETQYF | TGTGCCAGCAGTGATTCGGCCCTCCAAGAGACCCAGTACTTC
- | - | TRBJ1-2 | TRBV6-5 | CASSYSVSNYGYTF | TGTGCCAGCAGTTACTCAGTATCCAACTATGGCTACACCTTC
- | - | TRBJ2-7 | TRBV5-1 | CASSFSVVAALGDYEQYF | TGCGCCAGCAGCTTTTCGGTTGTCGCCGCCCTTGGGGACTACGAGCAGTACTTC
TRBD1 | - | TRBJ2-7 | TRBV28 | CASSPPGQVQYEQYF | TGTGCCAGCAGTCCACCGGGACAGGTGCAATACGAGCAGTACTTC